The present entry profiles one T cell receptor beta chain with its context. The CDR3 covers 16 residues. In germline, CDR1 is SEHNR, CDR2 FQNEAQ (reference sequence). V gave up 3 bases and J gave up 5 bases, with 19 bases separating them. These data belong to a study of shared clonotypes between healthy human individuals. The protocol was immunoSEQ multiplex PCR, while the TCRdb copy is restricted to in-frame clones and leaves out a portion. The table shows approximately 1,500,000 clones, with under 99% occurring only once. CD4+ cell separation produced CD45RA+ naive and CD45RA-negative memory subsets.

The chain employs TRBV7-9 and TRBJ2-5; either TRBD1 or TRBD2 may supply D (6 bases each). The sequencing input was naive CD4+ T cells sorted from blood. Specified subset: CD45RA+ positively selected. The TCR was taken from a man aged 25 to 40 in good health. The DNA for the CDR3 is TGTGCCAGCAGCTTTCCTCGGGGGCTAGCGTTGGAGACCCAGTACTTC. It specifies CASSFPRGLALETQYF.